This T cell receptor beta chain was recovered during a study of cytomegalovirus exposure and HLA in healthy donors. The PCR used 60 Vbeta and 13 Jbeta primers. Profiling relied on immunoSEQ multiplex PCR, and the TCRdb table lists in-frame clones only, not all of them. The table lists 100,000 to 150,000 clones, about 81% of them singletons. Trimming at V came to 1 base and at J to 4 bases, leaving 5 bases not matched to a gene. The CDR3 is made up of 16 amino acids. CDR1 and CDR2 (germline): LNHNV, YYDKDF (reference sequence). This receptor was obtained from a woman in her twenties or thirties in good health and CMV-seronegative. This sequence joins TRBV15 and TRBJ1-3; 9 bases match TRBD1. The specimen was PBMCs. The CDR3, as DNA: TGTGCCACCAGCAGAGGTGGGACAGGGTCAGGAAACACCATATATTTT. Its protein product is CATSRGGTGSGNTIYF.